These 11 T cell receptor beta chains came from one sample sequenced in a study of blood T cell repertoires in COVID-19. Repertoires were generated with immunoSEQ multiplex PCR, while TCRdb's copy carries only in-frame clones and drops some. The repertoire holds under 200,000 clones, with more than 65% as singletons. Sequencing was carried out using PBMCs or T cells enriched from blood (not recorded which). The receptor source for this set is a man in his sixties who had recovered from COVID-19.

V gene TRBV10-3 combines with J gene TRBJ1-3; 9 bases are shared with TRBD1. Germline CDR1 ENHRY, CDR2 SYGVKD. With 3 bases clipped from V and 7 bases from J, the junction kept 7 bases outside the gene matches. There are 15 residues in the CDR3. CDR3 DNA: TGTGCCATCAGTGACGAACTACAGGGGGCGAACACCATATATTTT. It codes for CAISDELQGANTIYF.

The genes are TRBV28 and TRBJ1-5; D is undetermined. CDR3 length equals 14 residues. Trimming stripped 6 bases from V and 7 bases from J, with 16 bases between. The V gene's germline CDR1 is MDHEN and CDR2 SYDVKM. Written as DNA, the CDR3 is TGTGCCAGCAGCCAACTAACCCAGTACCAGCCCCAGCATTTT. Its translation is CASSQLTQYQPQHF.

V and J are TRBV6-1 and TRBJ1-5; no clear D. This CDR3 has 19 residues. The germline CDR1 and CDR2 sequences are MNHNS and SASEGT. The V and J ends lost 0 bases and 0 bases respectively, with 18 bases between them. The CDR3 nucleotides read TGTGCCAGCAGTGAAGCGGTTCACGATGCGAGGTTTAGCAATCAGCCCCAGCATTTT. Protein sequence: CASSEAVHDARFSNQPQHF.

This chain joins TRBV5-5 and TRBJ1-5, with a weak D call TRBD1 (5 bases). Germline V gene lookup returns CDR1 SGHKS and CDR2 YYEKEE (reference sequence). The V end was cut by 2 bases, the J end by 3 bases, with 9 bases between. The CDR3 contains 14 residues. The CDR3 nucleotides read TGTGCCAGCAGCTTTCAAGGGGACAATCAGCCCCAGCATTTT. Translating it yields CASSFQGDNQPQHF.

The chain employs TRBV11-2 and TRBJ1-2, with D uncertain. Per germline, CDR1 SGHAT and CDR2 FQNNGV. Trimming removed 1 base from V and 4 bases from J, with 7 bases in between. This CDR3 spans 13 amino acids. The chain's CDR3 is CASSLASVYGYTF. The CDR3 DNA follows: TGTGCCAGCAGCTTAGCGTCAGTCTATGGCTACACCTTC.

The rearrangement links TRBV9 to TRBJ2-6; D is undetermined. The CDR3 is made up of 15 amino acids. V lost 0 bases to trimming and J lost 2 bases, with 6 bases between them. Germline-derived CDR1 and CDR2 are SGDLS and YYNGEE. CDR3 loop: CASSVAGAGANVLTF. CDR3 nucleotides: TGTGCCAGCAGCGTAGCGGGTGCTGGGGCCAACGTCCTGACTTTC.

The chain combines TRBV3-1 (or the pseudogene TRBV3-2) with TRBJ1-1, with a tentative D call TRBD1 (5 bases). There are 14 residues in the CDR3. CDR1 and CDR2 (germline): LGHDT, YNNKEL (reference sequence). The germline V and J ends were trimmed by 4 bases and 6 bases, with 15 bases remaining between them. CDR3 sequence (DNA): TGTGCCAGCAGCCCGGACCCGGGGGAGGCTGAAGCTTTCTTT. It yields the protein CASSPDPGEAEAFF.

In this sample, this clone turned up a few times. For the CDR3, the DNA is TGTGCCAGTAGTATATGGGCTCGTTCGGGATACAATGCTGAGCAGTTCTTC. Protein: CASSIWARSGYNAEQFF. The rearrangement links TRBV19 to TRBJ2-1; D perhaps matches TRBD2 (5 bases). From germline, CDR1 is LNHDA and CDR2 SQIVND (reference sequence). The CDR3 contains 17 residues. The V end was cut by 2 bases, the J end by 9 bases, with 23 bases between.

The chain combines TRBV2 with TRBJ2-5; weak D call: TRBD1 (6 bases). This CDR3 comprises 14 residues. CDR1 is SNHLY, CDR2 FYNNEI, per germline. Between the trimmed V and J ends, which lost 7 bases and 12 bases, there was a span of 24 bases. CDR3 DNA sequence: TGTGCCAGCATATTTAATAGTATCGGGGACAACAAGTACTTC. The encoded protein is CASIFNSIGDNKYF.

The chain uses TRBV6-5 and TRBJ1-3, with 7 bases that match TRBD1. V dropped 7 bases and J dropped 3; count of bases not matched to a gene: 3. CDR3 length: 13 amino acids. CDR1 and CDR2 (germline): MNHEY, SVGAGI. The CDR3 DNA follows: TGTGCCAGCATCACAGGGGTTGGAAACACCATATATTTT. Residues: CASITGVGNTIYF.

The rearrangement links TRBV19 to TRBJ2-6, with 8 bases that match TRBD1. The CDR3 is made up of 18 amino acids. J was trimmed by 0 bases and V by 5 bases; bases with no gene match: 9. The germline V gene has CDR1 LNHDA and CDR2 SQIVND (reference sequence). This CDR3 is CASSQGDRIISGANVLTF. Here the CDR3 DNA reads TGTGCCAGTAGTCAAGGGGACAGGATTATCTCTGGGGCCAACGTCCTGACTTTC.